This passage covers 26 T cell receptor beta chains from one sample sequenced in a study of identical twins. A single record per CDR3 protein comes from TCRdb applying MiXCR to the 5' RACE reads. Among 750,000 to 950,000 distinct CDR3 sequences listed, more than 9% were seen once. These records were also assigned to another study, of yellow fever vaccine responses in identical twins.

Material: PBMCs. Receptors originate from a woman aged 18-29 years in good health.

The rearrangement uses TRBV28 and TRBJ1-2, with TRBD1 as a possible D gene (5 bases). V was trimmed by 6 bases and J by 2 bases, leaving 13 bases between them. Germline-derived CDR1 and CDR2 are MDHEN and SYDVKM. CDR3 size: 14 residues. CDR3 protein: CASSRTHSNYGYTF. In nucleotides, the CDR3 is TGTGCCAGCAGCCGGACACATTCAAACTATGGCTACACCTTC.

This sequence joins TRBV20-1 and TRBJ2-5, with 11 bases matching TRBD2. This CDR3 has 17 amino acids. V shed 7 bases, J shed 5 bases, and the junction held 18 bases outside the gene matches. Germline V CDR1 and CDR2: DFQATT, SNEGSKA (reference sequence). The CDR3 DNA is TGCAGTGATGCCCCTACTTTTAGCGGGGGGGCCCCGGAGACCCAGTACTTC. Translating gives CSDAPTFSGGAPETQYF.

This clonotype was counted between two and nine times. The chain combines TRBV15 with TRBJ2-3; 12 nucleotides line up with TRBD2. This CDR3 comprises 19 residues. Trimming cost V 0 bases and J 2 bases; bases outside gene matches: 9. Germline CDR1 and CDR2: LNHNV and YYDKDF (reference sequence). CDR3 residues: CATSRDTRTSGDPTDTQYF. The CDR3 region has the DNA TGTGCCACCAGCAGAGATACCCGGACTAGCGGGGACCCCACAGATACGCAGTATTTT.

This clonotype was found a few times. The chain combines TRBV5-1 with TRBJ1-6; possibly TRBD1 for D (6 bases). Germline V CDR1 and CDR2: SGHRS, YFSETQ. The CDR3 loop spans 15 amino acids. Trimming removed 0 bases from V and 7 bases from J, with 11 bases in between. The CDR3 spells CASSLGGQTNSPLHF. The CDR3 coding sequence is TGCGCCAGCAGCTTGGGTGGACAGACAAATTCACCCCTCCACTTT.

The J gene is TRBJ2-5, the V gene TRBV11-2; no definite D call. Trimming pared 6 bases from V and 3 bases from J, leaving 20 bases between. Germline assignment: CDR1 SGHAT and CDR2 FQNNGV. CDR3 size: 16 residues. The CDR3 nucleotides are TGTGCCAGCAGTCCAGGTCGGGCAGCGACAAAAGAGACCCAGTACTTC. Translated: CASSPGRAATKETQYF. Filled out from reference TRBV11-2 and TRBJ2-5, the complete variable domain reads EAGVAQSPRYKIIEKRQSVAFWCNPISGHATLYWYQQILGQGPKLLIQFQNNGVVDDSQLPKDRFSAERLKGVDSTLKIQPAKLEDSAVYLCASSPGRAATKETQYFGPGTRLLVL.

The chain employs TRBV4-1 and TRBJ2-7; tentatively, D is TRBD1 or TRBD2 (5 bases each). The germline V gene encodes CDR1 MGHRA and CDR2 YSYEKL. Trimming left V 1 base short and J 8 bases short, with 18 bases between. The CDR3 is 15 residues long. CDR3 bases: TGCGCCAGCAGCCAAGGGCAGTCCCCTGGGACCAAGCAGTACTTC. It translates to CASSQGQSPGTKQYF.

This clonotype was found a few times. CDR3 protein: CASSQVGRSSPLHF. CDR3 nucleotides: TGTGCCAGCAGCCAAGTCGGCAGAAGTTCACCCCTCCACTTT. The V and J genes are TRBV14 and TRBJ1-6; D gene ambiguous. This CDR3 has 14 residues. Between the trimmed V and J ends, which lost 1 base and 9 bases, there was a span of 10 bases. Looked up from germline, CDR1 is SGHDN and CDR2 is FVKESK.

This clonotype was observed at least ten times. The chain uses TRBV12-3 or TRBV12-4 and TRBJ1-2; D possibly corresponds to TRBD1 (5 bases). Trimming took 3 bases from V and 3 from J, leaving 11 bases between them. The CDR3 has 14 residues. CDR3 in DNA: TGTGCCAGCAGTTTTCCAGGGAGGGACTATGGCTACACCTTC. It codes for CASSFPGRDYGYTF.

This clonotype appeared a few times. The rearrangement links TRBV10-3 to TRBJ2-2; the D gene is possibly TRBD1 (6 bases). The CDR3 length is 13 residues. The V gene's germline CDR1 is ENHRY and CDR2 SYGVKD. Trimming pared 5 bases from V and 6 bases from J, leaving 10 bases between. The CDR3 loop is CAISTTGPGELFF. CDR3 DNA sequence: TGTGCCATCAGTACTACAGGGCCCGGGGAGCTGTTTTTT.

Ten or more counts support this clonotype. V and J are TRBV10-3 and TRBJ2-7; no reliable D call. Germline loops: CDR1 ENHRY, CDR2 SYGVKD. This CDR3 has 13 residues. Trimming cost V 1 base and J 5 bases, with 9 bases left between them. In DNA, the CDR3 is TGTGCCATCAGTGAGTTCGGCACCCACGAGCAGTACTTC. It is translated as CAISEFGTHEQYF.

This clonotype was found many times. This sequence joins TRBV29-1 and TRBJ2-1; 8 nucleotides align to TRBD2. The V gene's germline CDR1 is SQVTM and CDR2 ANQGSEA. This CDR3 has 16 residues. The V segment lost 3 bases and the J segment 5 bases; nucleotides outside the gene matches: 12. Here the CDR3 DNA reads TGCAGCGTTGAGACGTTAGCGGGACGGACCAACAATGAGCAGTTCTTC. Its translation: CSVETLAGRTNNEQFF.

The genes are TRBV15 and TRBJ1-4; D remains ambiguous. V lost 5 bases to trimming and J lost 7 bases, with 11 bases between them. Germline V gene lookup returns CDR1 LNHNV and CDR2 YYDKDF (reference sequence). The CDR3 totals 13 residues. The CDR3 DNA reads TGTGCCACCAGCCAGGTAGTAGGTGAAAAACTGTTTTTT. Protein sequence: CATSQVVGEKLFF.

This clonotype was observed a handful of times. The V and J genes are TRBV7-7 and TRBJ2-5; TRBD2 agrees at 8 bases. Per germline, CDR1 SSHAT and CDR2 FNYEAQ (reference sequence). This CDR3 has 17 amino acids. The trim removed 5 bases at V and 1 base at J, leaving 12 bases unmatched. Here the CDR3 reads CASSPLPGGQTQETQYF. In nucleotides, the CDR3 is TGTGCCAGCAGCCCTCTCCCGGGAGGGCAGACCCAAGAGACCCAGTACTTC.

This clonotype was observed a few times. The chain carries TRBV7-9 and TRBJ1-3, with unresolved D. Trimming took off 3 bases at V and 1 base at J, with 10 bases between the two ends. The length of the CDR3 is 15 residues. Germline V gene data show CDR1 as SEHNR and CDR2 as FQNEAQ (reference sequence). The CDR3 DNA reads TGTGCCAGCAGCTTGTTTCATGAGTCTGGAAACACCATATATTTT. The encoded protein is CASSLFHESGNTIYF. Using reference TRBV7-9 and TRBJ1-3 for the parts outside the CDR3, the full variable domain is DTGVSQNPRHKITKRGQNVTFRCDPISEHNRLYWYRQTLGQGPEFLTYFQNEAQLEKSRLLSDRFSAERPKGSFSTLEIQRTEQGDSAMYLCASSLFHESGNTIYFGEGSWLTVV.

This clonotype was recorded at least ten times. Here the CDR3 DNA reads TGTGCCAGCAGTTTAATGGGGGCTTACAATGAGCAGTTCTTC. Translation: CASSLMGAYNEQFF. The rearrangement uses TRBV27 and TRBJ2-1, with D perhaps TRBD1 (6 bases). This CDR3 has 14 residues. CDR1 MNHEY and CDR2 SMNVEV come from the germline V gene (reference sequence). V was clipped by 2 bases and J by 4 bases, with 9 bases between them.

This sequence joins TRBV19 and TRBJ2-3; 10 nucleotides agree with TRBD2. This CDR3 is built from 15 residues. CDR1 LNHDA and CDR2 SQIVND come from the germline V gene (reference sequence). V lost 8 bases to trimming and J lost 3 bases; unmatched junction nucleotides: 8. The CDR3 protein is CASRPLAGDTDTQYF. The CDR3 DNA reads TGTGCCAGTCGGCCGCTAGCGGGGGATACAGATACGCAGTATTTT.

The sample holds a few counts of this clonotype. The J gene is TRBJ2-5, the V gene TRBV6-2 or TRBV6-3; 9 bases align to TRBD2. This CDR3 contains 15 residues. Germline-derived CDR1 and CDR2 are MNHEY and SVGEGT. Trimming at V came to 2 bases and at J to 5 bases, leaving 6 bases not matched to a gene. This CDR3 reads CASSYGAGGVETQYF. The CDR3 DNA follows: TGTGCCAGCAGTTACGGAGCGGGGGGCGTGGAGACCCAGTACTTC.

This clonotype was counted a few times. CDR3 sequence (DNA): TGCAGCCCAGAGGGTCCCGGGAGGGACAATGAGCAGTTCTTC. This encodes CSPEGPGRDNEQFF. J is TRBJ2-1 and V is TRBV29-1; 8 bases line up with TRBD2. V was clipped by 8 bases and J by 5 bases; unmatched bases: 11. CDR1 is SQVTM and CDR2 is ANQGSEA in the germline V gene. This CDR3 has 14 residues.

There are a few counts of this clonotype. The CDR3 spells CASSLGWFSGARYNEQFF. As DNA, the CDR3 is TGTGCCAGCAGCTTAGGATGGTTTAGCGGGGCGAGATACAATGAGCAGTTCTTC. The chain couples TRBV7-6 to TRBJ2-1, with 8 bases lining up with TRBD2. Germline trimming cut 1 base from V and 4 bases from J; bases unmatched to any gene: 12. CDR1 SGHVS and CDR2 FNYEAQ come from the germline V gene. The CDR3 is made up of 18 amino acids. The full variable domain, completed using reference TRBV7-6 and TRBJ2-1, is GAGVSQSPRYKVTKRGQDVALRCDPISGHVSLYWYRQALGQGPEFLTYFNYEAQQDKSGLPNDRFSAERPEGSISTLTIQRTEQRDSAMYRCASSLGWFSGARYNEQFFGPGTRLTVL.

The V gene is TRBV20-1, the J gene TRBJ2-1, with TRBD2 matching 10 bases. The CDR3 contains 14 residues. From germline, CDR1 is DFQATT and CDR2 SNEGSKA (reference sequence). Trimming removed 5 bases from V and 4 bases from J; junction bases left unmatched: 5. CDR3 nucleotide sequence: TGCAGTGCTGGGGGACTAGCGATGTACAATGAGCAGTTCTTC. It codes for CSAGGLAMYNEQFF.

The chain joins TRBV27 to TRBJ1-2; D is unclear. Per germline, CDR1 MNHEY and CDR2 SMNVEV (reference sequence). Trimming took 4 bases from V and 1 from J, leaving 7 bases between them. This CDR3 is built from 13 residues. This CDR3 reads CASSWNLNYGYTF. In nucleotides, the CDR3 is TGTGCCAGCAGTTGGAACCTTAACTATGGCTACACCTTC.

CDR3 residues: CASSSPTGDGYTF. The CDR3 coding sequence is TGCGCCAGCAGCTCTCCAACAGGGGATGGCTACACCTTC. The chain recombines TRBV5-1 with TRBJ1-2; 7 positions agree with TRBD1. Germline V lookup: CDR1 SGHRS, CDR2 YFSETQ. After removal of 3 bases from V and 6 bases from J, the junction contained 5 bases not matched to a gene. The CDR3 is 13 residues long.

V is TRBV6-1 and J is TRBJ2-7, with a possible D match to TRBD1 (6 bases). CDR1 is MNHNS and CDR2 is SASEGT in the germline V gene. With 6 bases removed from V and 4 bases from J, the gap between germline ends came to 13 bases. The CDR3 consists of 13 residues. The CDR3 DNA sequence: TGTGCCAGCAGAGCGCCAGGGGAATACGAGCAGTACGTC. Protein product: CASRAPGEYEQYV.

The rearrangement links TRBV5-1 to TRBJ2-7; 7 bases fit TRBD2. Germline V gives CDR1 SGHRS, CDR2 YFSETQ. The CDR3 has 14 residues. After removal of 1 base from V and 3 bases from J, the junction contained 4 bases not matched to a gene. The CDR3 nucleotides read TGCGCCAGCAGCTTGAAAGCGGGATTCTACGAGCAGTACTTC. Protein sequence: CASSLKAGFYEQYF.

This clonotype was observed a few times. This chain joins TRBV5-8 and TRBJ1-1; D perhaps matches TRBD1 (5 bases). This CDR3 is built from 14 residues. Germline CDR1 is SGHTS and CDR2 is YDEGEE. Trimming cost V 1 base and J 1 base, with 8 bases left between them. The CDR3 protein is CASSLHGANTEAFF. CDR3 bases: TGTGCCAGCAGCTTGCATGGGGCGAACACTGAAGCTTTCTTT.

CDR3 sequence: CASRGREAEQETQYF. The CDR3 DNA is TGTGCCAGTAGGGGGCGGGAGGCTGAACAAGAGACCCAGTACTTC. The chain uses TRBV19 and TRBJ2-5; 8 bases fit TRBD2. V shed 6 bases and J 2 bases; nucleotides not matched to a gene: 8. Germline-derived CDR1 and CDR2 are LNHDA and SQIVND (reference sequence). CDR3 length: 15 residues.